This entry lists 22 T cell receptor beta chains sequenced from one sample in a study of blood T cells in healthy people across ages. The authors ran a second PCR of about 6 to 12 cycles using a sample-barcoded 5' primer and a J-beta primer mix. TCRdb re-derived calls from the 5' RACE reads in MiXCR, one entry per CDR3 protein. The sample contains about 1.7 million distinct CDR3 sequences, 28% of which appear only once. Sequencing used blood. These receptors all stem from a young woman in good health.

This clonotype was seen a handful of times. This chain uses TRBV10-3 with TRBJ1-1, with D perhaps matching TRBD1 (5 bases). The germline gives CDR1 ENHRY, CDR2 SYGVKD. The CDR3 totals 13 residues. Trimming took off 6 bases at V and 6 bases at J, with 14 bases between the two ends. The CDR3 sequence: CAISSPGTPEAFF. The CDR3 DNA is TGTGCCATCAGCTCACCTGGGACTCCTGAAGCTTTCTTT.

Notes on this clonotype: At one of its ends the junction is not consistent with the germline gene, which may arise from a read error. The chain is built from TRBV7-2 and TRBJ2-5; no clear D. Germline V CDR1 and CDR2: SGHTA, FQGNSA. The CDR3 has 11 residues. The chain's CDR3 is CAGSLAETQYF. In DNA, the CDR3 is TGTGCCGGCAGCTTGGCGGAGACCCAGTACTTC.

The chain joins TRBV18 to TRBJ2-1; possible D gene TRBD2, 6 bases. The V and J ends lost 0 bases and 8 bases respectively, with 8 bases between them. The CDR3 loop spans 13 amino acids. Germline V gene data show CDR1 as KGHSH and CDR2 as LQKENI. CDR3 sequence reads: CASSPPPGDEQFF. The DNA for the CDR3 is TGTGCCAGCTCACCACCTCCGGGGGATGAGCAGTTCTTC.

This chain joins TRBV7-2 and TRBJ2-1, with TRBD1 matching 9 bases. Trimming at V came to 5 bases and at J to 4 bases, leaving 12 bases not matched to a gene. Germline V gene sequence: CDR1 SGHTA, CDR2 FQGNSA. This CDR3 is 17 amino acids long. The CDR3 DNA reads TGTGCCAGCAGCCGACGGTACACAGGGGGCAGGTACAATGAGCAGTTCTTC. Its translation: CASSRRYTGGRYNEQFF.

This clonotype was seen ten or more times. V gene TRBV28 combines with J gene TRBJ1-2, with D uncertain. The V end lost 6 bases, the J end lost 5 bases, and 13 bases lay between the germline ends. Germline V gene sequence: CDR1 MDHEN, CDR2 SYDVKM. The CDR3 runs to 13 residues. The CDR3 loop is CASSPSLVYGYTF. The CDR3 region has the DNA TGTGCCAGCAGCCCCTCGTTAGTTTATGGCTACACCTTC.

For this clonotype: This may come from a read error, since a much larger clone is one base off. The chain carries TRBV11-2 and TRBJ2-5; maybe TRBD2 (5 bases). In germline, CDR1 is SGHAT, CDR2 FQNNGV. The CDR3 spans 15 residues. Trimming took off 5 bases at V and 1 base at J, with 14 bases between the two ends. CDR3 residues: CASSLRAWGQETQYF. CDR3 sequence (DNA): TGTGCCAGCAGCCTGCGGGCTTGGGGCCAAGAGACCCAGTACTTC.

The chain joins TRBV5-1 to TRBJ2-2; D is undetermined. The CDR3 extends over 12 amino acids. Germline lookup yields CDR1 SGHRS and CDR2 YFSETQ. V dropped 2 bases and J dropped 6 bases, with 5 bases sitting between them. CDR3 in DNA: TGCGCCAGCAGCTTTACAGCCGGGGAGCTGTTTTTT. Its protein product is CASSFTAGELFF.

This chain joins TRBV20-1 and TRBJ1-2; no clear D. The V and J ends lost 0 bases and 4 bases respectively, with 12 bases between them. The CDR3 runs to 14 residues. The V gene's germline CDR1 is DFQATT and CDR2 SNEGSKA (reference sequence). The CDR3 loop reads CSARESTGGYGYTF. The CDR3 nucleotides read TGCAGTGCTAGAGAATCTACCGGTGGCTATGGCTACACCTTC.

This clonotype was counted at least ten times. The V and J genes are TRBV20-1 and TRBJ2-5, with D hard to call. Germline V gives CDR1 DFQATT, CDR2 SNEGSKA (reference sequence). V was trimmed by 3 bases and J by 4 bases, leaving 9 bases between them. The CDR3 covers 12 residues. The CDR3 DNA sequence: TGCAGTGCTAGTTCGGAGCTAGAGACCCAGTACTTC. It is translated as CSASSELETQYF.

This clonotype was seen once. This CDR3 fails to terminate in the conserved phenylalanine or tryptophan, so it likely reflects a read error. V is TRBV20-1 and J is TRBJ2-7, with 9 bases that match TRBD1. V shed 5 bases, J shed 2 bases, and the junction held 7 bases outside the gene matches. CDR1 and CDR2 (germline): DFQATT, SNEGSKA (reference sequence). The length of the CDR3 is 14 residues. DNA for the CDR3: TGCAGTGCTTGGGGACAGGGAAAAACCTACGAGCAGTACATC. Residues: CSAWGQGKTYEQYI.

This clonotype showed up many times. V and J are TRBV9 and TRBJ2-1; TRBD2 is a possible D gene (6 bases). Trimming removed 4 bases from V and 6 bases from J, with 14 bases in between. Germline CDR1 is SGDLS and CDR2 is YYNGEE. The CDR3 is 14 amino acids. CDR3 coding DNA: TGTGCCAGCAGCTCGACTAGGACGCTCAATGAGCAGTTCTTC. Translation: CASSSTRTLNEQFF.

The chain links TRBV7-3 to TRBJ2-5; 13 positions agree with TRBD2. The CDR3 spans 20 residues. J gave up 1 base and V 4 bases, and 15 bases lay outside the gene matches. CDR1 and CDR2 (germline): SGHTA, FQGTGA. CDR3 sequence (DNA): TGTGCCAGCAGCTCCAGACTAGCGGGGGGCCCTCCTACCCCCCAAGAGACCCAGTACTTC. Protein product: CASSSRLAGGPPTPQETQYF.

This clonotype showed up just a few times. The CDR3 DNA is TGCGCCAGCAGCACAATGACAGGACAAGAGACCCAGTACTTC. Amino acids: CASSTMTGQETQYF. The chain is built from TRBV5-1 and TRBJ2-5; the D gene is possibly TRBD1 (6 bases). Trimming pared 4 bases from V and 2 bases from J, leaving 12 bases between. Per the germline V gene, CDR1 is SGHRS and CDR2 is YFSETQ. The CDR3 contains 14 residues.

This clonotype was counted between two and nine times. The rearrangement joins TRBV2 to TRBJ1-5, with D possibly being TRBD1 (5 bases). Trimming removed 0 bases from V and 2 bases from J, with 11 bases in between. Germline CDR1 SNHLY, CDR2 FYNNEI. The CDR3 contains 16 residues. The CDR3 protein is CASSEARRGGNQPQHF. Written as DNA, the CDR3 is TGTGCCAGCAGTGAAGCGCGAAGGGGCGGCAATCAGCCCCAGCATTTT.

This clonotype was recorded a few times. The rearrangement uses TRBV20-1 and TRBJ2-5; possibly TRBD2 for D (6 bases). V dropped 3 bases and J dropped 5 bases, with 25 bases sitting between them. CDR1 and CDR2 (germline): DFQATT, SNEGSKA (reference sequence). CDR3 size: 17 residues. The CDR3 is CSARPRGRGSVVETQYF. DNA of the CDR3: TGCAGTGCTAGGCCGCGAGGACGGGGGTCCGTTGTGGAGACCCAGTACTTC.

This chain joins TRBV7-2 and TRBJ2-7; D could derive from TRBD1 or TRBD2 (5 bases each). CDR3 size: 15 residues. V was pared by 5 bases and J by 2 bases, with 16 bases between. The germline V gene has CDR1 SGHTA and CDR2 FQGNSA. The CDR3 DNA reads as TGTGCCAGCAGCGCCTCCGGGACCCCTCCCTACGAGCAGTACTTC. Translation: CASSASGTPPYEQYF.

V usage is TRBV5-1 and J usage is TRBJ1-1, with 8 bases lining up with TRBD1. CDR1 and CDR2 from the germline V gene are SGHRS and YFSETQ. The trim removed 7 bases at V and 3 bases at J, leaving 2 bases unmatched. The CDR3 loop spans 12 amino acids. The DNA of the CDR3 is TGCGCCAGCGGGGACAGGTACACTGAAGCTTTCTTT. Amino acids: CASGDRYTEAFF.

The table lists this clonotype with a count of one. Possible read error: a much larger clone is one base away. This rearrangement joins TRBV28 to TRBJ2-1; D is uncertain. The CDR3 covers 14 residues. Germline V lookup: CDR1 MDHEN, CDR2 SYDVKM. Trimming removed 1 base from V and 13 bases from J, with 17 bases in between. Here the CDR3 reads CASSLSAGLLTQFF. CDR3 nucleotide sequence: TGTGCCAGCAGTTTATCGGCAGGTTTATTGACCCAGTTCTTC. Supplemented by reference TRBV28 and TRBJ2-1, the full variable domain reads DVKVTQSSRYLVKRTGEKVFLECVQDMDHENMFWYRQDPGLGLRLIYFSYDVKMKEKGDIPEGYSVSREKKERFSLILESASTNQTSMYLCASSLSAGLLTQFFGPGTRLTVL.

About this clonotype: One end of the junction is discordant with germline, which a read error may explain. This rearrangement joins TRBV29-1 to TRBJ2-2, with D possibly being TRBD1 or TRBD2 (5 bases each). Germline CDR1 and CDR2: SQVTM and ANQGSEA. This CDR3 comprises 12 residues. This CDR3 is CSVPQGTGERFF. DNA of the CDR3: TGCAGCGTTCCCCAGGGCACCGGGGAGCGGTTTTTT.

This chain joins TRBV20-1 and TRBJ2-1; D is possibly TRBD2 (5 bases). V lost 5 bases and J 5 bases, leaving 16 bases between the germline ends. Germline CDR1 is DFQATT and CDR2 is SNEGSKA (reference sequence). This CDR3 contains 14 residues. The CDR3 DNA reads TGCAGTGCTTTCTGGCGAGGGTGGGACAATGAGCAGTTCTTC. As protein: CSAFWRGWDNEQFF.

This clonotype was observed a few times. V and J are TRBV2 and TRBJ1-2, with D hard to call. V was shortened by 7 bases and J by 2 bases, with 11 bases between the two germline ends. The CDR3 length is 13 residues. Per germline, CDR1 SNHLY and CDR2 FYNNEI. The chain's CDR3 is CASISGINYGYTF. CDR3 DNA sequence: TGTGCCAGCATTTCGGGGATAAACTATGGCTACACCTTC. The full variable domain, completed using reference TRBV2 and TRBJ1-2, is EPEVTQTPSHQVTQMGQEVILRCVPISNHLYFYWYRQILGQKVEFLVSFYNNEISEKSEIFDDQFSVERPDGSNFTLKIRSTKLEDSAMYFCASISGINYGYTFGSGTRLTVV.

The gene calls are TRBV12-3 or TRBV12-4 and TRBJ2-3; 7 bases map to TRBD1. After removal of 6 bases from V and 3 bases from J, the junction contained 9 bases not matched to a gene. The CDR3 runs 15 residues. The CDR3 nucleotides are TGTGCCAGCAGCAGAGGGGGCGATTTTACAGATACGCAGTATTTT. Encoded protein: CASSRGGDFTDTQYF.